Described below is a single T cell receptor beta chain sequence and its context. These data are taken from a study of blood T cell repertoires in COVID-19. The overall study: Specimens from acute and convalescent COVID-19 originated in the United States, Italy and Spain.

In the original workflow: Nucleated cell counts were estimated from reference gene primer amplification. Sequencing was performed with immunoSEQ multiplex PCR; in TCRdb, only in-frame clones are kept and a portion is missing. The V and J calls and clone size come from that table; D and trimming were worked out from the DNA. The sample shows 200,000 to 250,000 clones, approximately 80% of them seen only once. The Seattle site enrolled patients during active infection and followed them longitudinally. Germline V CDR1 and CDR2: SNHLY, FYNNEI. This CDR3 contains 16 residues. V gave up 1 base and J gave up 8 bases; unmatched junction bases: 10.

The sample consisted of peripheral blood. The chain links TRBV2 to TRBJ2-1; 8 bases line up with TRBD2. The receptor was derived from a woman of 80 years or more with COVID-19, enrolled during active disease. In DNA form, the CDR3 reads TGTGCCAGCAGTGAAGTTAGGAGCGGGAGAGGGGATGAGCAGTTCTTC. Residues: CASSEVRSGRGDEQFF.